The rows below give T cell receptor beta chains drawn from one sample of a study of OX40 agonist ivuxolimab in advanced cancers. Libraries were prepared by immunoSEQ multiplex PCR; TCRdb keeps only in-frame clonotypes and omits some of them. The table includes under 85,000 clones, approximately 91% detected once. The source material was CD4+ or CD8+ T cells sorted from blood, sampled in a trial of the OX40 agonist ivuxolimab. These receptors all come from an adult with an advanced solid tumor such as melanoma, head and neck, liver or kidney cancer. Both conserved end residues are part of each CDR3. D genes are given only for firm matches. Not every row has a clone size; where given, it reads once, few, many or a size class.

TGTGCCAGCAGCCCGGGACAGGGGAACTATGGCTACACCTTC,CASSPGQGNYGYTF,TRBJ1-2,NA,TRBD1,TRBV7-2
TGTGCCAGCAATACCAGGGGGTTTGGCTACACCTTC,CASNTRGFGYTF,TRBJ1-2,NA,TRBD1,TRBV28
TGTGCCAGCAGCATTGAAGCGGGAAACTTTGCAGATACGCAGTATTTT,CASSIEAGNFADTQYF,TRBJ2-3,NA,TRBD2,TRBV4-2
TGTGCCAGCAGCTTAGCCAGGGGCGAGCAGTACTTC,CASSLARGEQYF,TRBJ2-7,NA,NA,TRBV7-8
TGTGCCAGCAGTATACACGTAAAAAGACAGACGAGCTCCTACGAGCAGTACTTC,CASSIHVKRQTSSYEQYF,TRBJ2-7,NA,NA,TRBV7-2
TGTGCCAGCAGCTTGTTGGGGTCCCACAGGAATGAGCAGTTCTTC,CASSLLGSHRNEQFF,TRBJ2-1,NA,NA,TRBV5-6
TGTGCCAGCAGTTACTCGAGTATAGCCTCTAACTATGGCTACACCTTC,CASSYSSIASNYGYTF,TRBJ1-2,NA,NA,TRBV6-5
TGTGCCAGCTCACCATACAGGGGGGAGTACGAGCAGTACTTC,CASSPYRGEYEQYF,TRBJ2-7,NA,TRBD1,TRBV18
TGTGCCACGGACAGGTCCTACGAGCAGTACTTC,CATDRSYEQYF,TRBJ2-7,NA,TRBD1,TRBV28
TGTGCCAGCAGCTTAGCGGCCTCTAGACGTTCTGAGCAGTTCTTC,CASSLAASRRSEQFF,TRBJ2-1,NA,NA,TRBV7-9
TGTGCCAGCAGTCCCGCGGAGGGTTCAGCGTACACTGAAGCTTTCTTT,CASSPAEGSAYTEAFF,TRBJ1-1,NA,NA,TRBV28
TGTGCCAGCAGCCAGGGGAGCGGGAGAACCTACGAGCAGTACTTC,CASSQGSGRTYEQYF,TRBJ2-7,NA,TRBD2,TRBV16
TGTGCCAGCAGGCGACTAGCGGCCTACAATGAGCAGTTCTTC,CASRRLAAYNEQFF,TRBJ2-1,NA,TRBD2,TRBV28
TGTGCCAGCAGTAATTCGGGACGGATCTATGGCTACACCTTC,CASSNSGRIYGYTF,TRBJ1-2,NA,NA,TRBV6-5
TGTGCCAGCAGCGCGATGGGGTACGGGCCGAGAAACAATCAGCCCCAGCATTTT,CASSAMGYGPRNNQPQHF,TRBJ1-5,NA,NA,TRBV7-9
TGTGCCAGTAGTATTCTTCGAGGGGGTGCTGGCTACACCTTC,CASSILRGGAGYTF,TRBJ1-2,NA,NA,TRBV19
TGTGCCAGCAGCGTACGACTAGCGGCTTCCTACAATGAGCAGTTCTTC,CASSVRLAASYNEQFF,TRBJ2-1,few,TRBD2,TRBV7-6
TGTGCCATCAGTTCTAGCGGGAGGGCCGGGGAGACCCAGTACTTC,CAISSSGRAGETQYF,TRBJ2-5,NA,TRBD2,TRBV10-3
TGCGCCAGCAGCCAAGCCGAGAGGCCGGGGGAGACCCAGTACTTC,CASSQAERPGETQYF,TRBJ2-5,NA,NA,TRBV4-3
TGTGCCAGCAAAAACAGGGGGCGGCGAACAACAGAGACCCAGTACTTC,CASKNRGRRTTETQYF,TRBJ2-5,NA,TRBD1,TRBV6-6
TGTGCCATCAGTGAGTCGTTAGGACAGGGGTACGAGCAGTACTTC,CAISESLGQGYEQYF,TRBJ2-7,NA,TRBD1,TRBV10-3
TGCAGCGTTGCACTAGCGGGTTTTGGTAATGAGCAGTTCTTC,CSVALAGFGNEQFF,TRBJ2-1,NA,TRBD2,TRBV29-1
TGTGCCAGCAGCCAAGCAGGGAGAACTGAAGCTTTCTTT,CASSQAGRTEAFF,TRBJ1-1,NA,NA,TRBV14
TGTGCCAGCAGTCCCCGGGGGCGGGAGTGGGAGGAGACCCAGTACTTC,CASSPRGREWEETQYF,TRBJ2-5,NA,NA,TRBV28
TGTGCCAGTAGGGGGGGCTGGATTTATGAGACCCAGTACTTC,CASRGGWIYETQYF,TRBJ2-5,NA,NA,TRBV19
TGTGCCAGCTCTAGCGGTCCTAACTCCTACAATGAGCAGTTCTTC,CASSSGPNSYNEQFF,TRBJ2-1,NA,TRBD2,TRBV6-1
TGTGCCAGCAGACAGGCAGGGGGAAGGCCAGATACGCAGTATTTT,CASRQAGGRPDTQYF,TRBJ2-3,NA,TRBD1,TRBV6-6
TGTGCCAGCACATTTCAACCGGGACTAAACACAGATACGCAGTATTTT,CASTFQPGLNTDTQYF,TRBJ2-3,NA,TRBD2,TRBV2
TGTGCCAGCAGTTTTACAGGTGACACTGAAGCTTTCTTT,CASSFTGDTEAFF,TRBJ1-1,NA,NA,TRBV11-3
TGTGCCAGCAGCTTAGGAGTCGGTGGCTACACCTTC,CASSLGVGGYTF,TRBJ1-2,once,NA,TRBV7-2
TGTGCCAGTAGTCAAGGGGGCTCCACCGGGCAAGAGACCCAGTACTTC,CASSQGGSTGQETQYF,TRBJ2-5,NA,TRBD1,TRBV19
TGTGCCAGCAGCTCGACAGGGGGGTCCTACGAGCAGTACTTC,CASSSTGGSYEQYF,TRBJ2-7,NA,TRBD1,TRBV11-3
TGTGCCAGCTCACCACCGATAAGCAATCAGCCCCAGCATTTT,CASSPPISNQPQHF,TRBJ1-5,NA,NA,TRBV18
TGTGCCAGCAGTCCGGACTCTTACTCACCAGATACGCAGTATTTT,CASSPDSYSPDTQYF,TRBJ2-3,once,NA,TRBV7-9
TGTGCCAGCAGTGATGGGACAATCGAATCGTTTGCAACTAATGAAAAACTGTTTTTT,CASSDGTIESFATNEKLFF,TRBJ1-4,NA,NA,TRBV6-1
TGTGCCAGCAGCCTAGCGGGGGCCTCCTACGAGCAGTACTTC,CASSLAGASYEQYF,TRBJ2-7,NA,TRBD2,TRBV6-1
TGTGCCAGTAGTATCGGCAGGGTTAGAGATCAGCCCCAGCATTTT,CASSIGRVRDQPQHF,TRBJ1-5,once,NA,TRBV19
TGTGCCAGCAGCTCTCGAAAGACCTATGGCTACACCTTC,CASSSRKTYGYTF,TRBJ1-2,NA,NA,TRBV7-6
TGTGCCAGCAGTTGGCTAGCGGGAGGAGGCGAGCAGTACTTC,CASSWLAGGGEQYF,TRBJ2-7,once,TRBD2,TRBV27
TGTGCCAGCAGCCGACGGCGGGGGGCTAGGATGAACACTGAAGCTTTCTTT,CASSRRRGARMNTEAFF,TRBJ1-1,NA,NA,TRBV7-9
TGTGCCAGTAGTATGGTGGCCCGGGCCCCATACGAGCAGTACTTC,CASSMVARAPYEQYF,TRBJ2-7,NA,NA,TRBV19
TGTGCCAGCAGTCCCCGACAGGGTTACAATGAGCAGTTCTTC,CASSPRQGYNEQFF,TRBJ2-1,few,TRBD1,TRBV6-5
TGTGCAAGTCGCTTAGCTGGGCGGACCATTAACTATGGCTACACCTTC,CASRLAGRTINYGYTF,TRBJ1-2,NA,NA,TRBV12-2
TGTGCCAGCAGTTACCAGGGGGCGAACTATGGCTACACCTTC,CASSYQGANYGYTF,TRBJ1-2,once,TRBD1,TRBV28
TGTGCCAGCAGCTTCAAGGGGGCGAACACCGGGGAGCTGTTTTTT,CASSFKGANTGELFF,TRBJ2-2,NA,NA,TRBV7-9
TGTGCCAGCAGTCGACAGGGGGCATCTGGAGGCTACACCTTC,CASSRQGASGGYTF,TRBJ1-2,NA,TRBD1,TRBV5-6
TGCGCCAGCAGCTACGGACGACCGGGTAACGCTGAAGCTTTCTTT,CASSYGRPGNAEAFF,TRBJ1-1,NA,NA,TRBV5-1
TGTGCCAGCAGCTTAGGACAACCTGGGGGAGACTATGGCTACACCTTC,CASSLGQPGGDYGYTF,TRBJ1-2,NA,NA,TRBV7-2
TGTGCCAGCACTTTGGGATCAACCGGCGGGGAGCTGTTTTTT,CASTLGSTGGELFF,TRBJ2-2,NA,NA,TRBV6-5
TGTGCCAGCAGCCCTGGACGGGAGGATGGCTACACCTTC,CASSPGREDGYTF,TRBJ1-2,once,NA,TRBV4-2
TGTGCCACCCGTAGCGGGGGGGCGGGCACCGGGGAGCTGTTTTTT,CATRSGGAGTGELFF,TRBJ2-2,NA,TRBD2,TRBV19
TGCGCCAGCAGCCAAGATTCTAGCGGGAGGGCGAATGAGCAGTTCTTC,CASSQDSSGRANEQFF,TRBJ2-1,few,TRBD2,TRBV4-3
TGTGCCAGCAGCTTAGCTGGTGTGGACTACGAGCAGTACTTC,CASSLAGVDYEQYF,TRBJ2-7,NA,NA,TRBV7-9
TGTGCCAGCAGTTATTCAGGCCGACACACTAATGAAAAACTGTTTTTT,CASSYSGRHTNEKLFF,TRBJ1-4,NA,NA,TRBV6-5